The entry that follows covers one T cell receptor beta chain sequence. Antigen specificity is unknown. This record comes from a study of glioma-infiltrating T cells. The CDR3 extends over 15 amino acids. Germline V gene sequence: CDR1 SGHRS, CDR2 YFSETQ. J gave up 4 bases and V 0 bases, and 1 base lay outside the gene matches. Study outcomes and limitations: Very few CDR3 sequences were shared between tissue and blood. Signature shared blood CDR3 motifs were enriched in low-divergence and depleted in high-divergence patients.

TCR alpha and beta CDR3 regions were amplified from RNA using iRepertoire nested multiplex PCR. TCRdb fed the multiplex PCR reads into MiXCR, producing one record per CDR3 protein. Of 300,000 to 450,000 distinct CDR3 sequences in the sample, about two fifths were seen once. This TCR was recovered from a human donor with low-grade glioma or glioblastoma, undergoing nonglioma brain surgery, or in good health (not recorded which). This chain links TRBV5-1 with TRBJ2-1; 10 bases map to TRBD2. The sequenced material came from glioma tissue, nonneoplastic brain tissue, or PBMCs (not recorded which). The DNA for the CDR3 is TGCGCCAGCAGCTTGGCTAGCGGGGGATACAATGAGCAGTTCTTC. Amino acids: CASSLASGGYNEQFF.